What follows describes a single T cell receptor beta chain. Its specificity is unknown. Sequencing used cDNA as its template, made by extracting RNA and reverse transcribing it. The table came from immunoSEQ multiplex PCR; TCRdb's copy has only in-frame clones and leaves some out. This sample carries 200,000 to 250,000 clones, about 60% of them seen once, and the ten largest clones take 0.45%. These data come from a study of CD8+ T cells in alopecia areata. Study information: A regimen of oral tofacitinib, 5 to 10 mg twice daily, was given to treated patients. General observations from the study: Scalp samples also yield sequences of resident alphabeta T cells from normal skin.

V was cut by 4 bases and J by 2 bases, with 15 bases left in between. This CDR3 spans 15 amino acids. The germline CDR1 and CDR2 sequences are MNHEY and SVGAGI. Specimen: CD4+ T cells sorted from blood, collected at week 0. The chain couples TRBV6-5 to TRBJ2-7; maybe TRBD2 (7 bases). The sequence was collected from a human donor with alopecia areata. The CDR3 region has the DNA TGTGCCAGCAGTTGGGGGCCGGGGACTACCTACGAGCAGTACTTC. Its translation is CASSWGPGTTYEQYF.